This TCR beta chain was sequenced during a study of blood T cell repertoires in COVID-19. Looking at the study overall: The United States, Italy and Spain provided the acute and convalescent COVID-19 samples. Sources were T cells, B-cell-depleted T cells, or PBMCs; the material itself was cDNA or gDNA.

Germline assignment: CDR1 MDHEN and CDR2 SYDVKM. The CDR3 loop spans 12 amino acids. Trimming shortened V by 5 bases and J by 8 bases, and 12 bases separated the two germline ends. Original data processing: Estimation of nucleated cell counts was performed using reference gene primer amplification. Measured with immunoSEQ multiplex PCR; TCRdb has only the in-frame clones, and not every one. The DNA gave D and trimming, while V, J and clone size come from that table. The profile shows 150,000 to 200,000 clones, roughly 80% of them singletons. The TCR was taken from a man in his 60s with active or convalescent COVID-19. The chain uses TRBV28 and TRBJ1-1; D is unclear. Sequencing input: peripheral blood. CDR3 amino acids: CASSLAGWEAFF. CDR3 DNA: TGTGCCAGCAGTCTGGCGGGCTGGGAAGCTTTCTTT.